A selection of T cell receptor beta chains follows, all from one sample in a study of Graves' ophthalmopathy and Graves' hyperthyroidism. One entry per CDR3 protein results from TCRdb running MiXCR on the multiplex PCR reads. Of over 150,000 distinct CDR3 sequences in the sample, less than 45% were seen once. Sequenced input: peripheral blood. These receptors all stem from a woman aged 40 to 50 with Graves' ophthalmopathy. Both conserved end residues are part of each CDR3. A D gene is named only where the DNA matches it firmly. Size tells how often a clone was seen (once, few, many) or the class of an expanded clone, and some rows leave it out.

j_call | clone_size | d_call | v_call | cdr3_nt | cdr3_aa
TRBJ2-2 | many | TRBD2 | TRBV4-2 | TGTGCCAGCAGCCAACCGACTAGCGGCGGGGCCGGGGAGCTGTTTTTT | CASSQPTSGGAGELFF
TRBJ2-5 | NA | NA | TRBV15 | TGTGCCACCATCGACCGCGCAGGGTCCCAGTACTTC | CATIDRAGSQYF
TRBJ1-1 | many | NA | TRBV5-1 | TGCGCCAGCAGCTTCGCACAGGGCGGAATGAACACTGAAGCTTTCTTT | CASSFAQGGMNTEAFF
TRBJ2-7 | many | TRBD2 | TRBV6-1 | TGTGCCACTAGACTAGCGGATTACGAGCAGTACTTC | CATRLADYEQYF
TRBJ2-6 | many | TRBD2 | TRBV15 | TGTGCCACCAGTCCCTTTTGGGGACTAGCGGGAGAAGGCTCTGGGGCCAACGTCCTGACTTTC | CATSPFWGLAGEGSGANVLTF
TRBJ1-2 | NA | TRBD1 | TRBV5-1 | TGCGCCAGCAGCGTGGGACAGGTCTATGGCTACACCTTC | CASSVGQVYGYTF
TRBJ1-1 | many | TRBD1 | TRBV29-1 | TGCAGCTTTAGGACAGGGCGGAACACTGAAGCTTTCTTT | CSFRTGRNTEAFF
TRBJ2-5 | NA | NA | TRBV6-1 | TGTGCCAGCAGAGCCACCGGGACATTGAGAGAGACCCAGTACTTC | CASRATGTLRETQYF
TRBJ2-5 | many | TRBD2 | TRBV2 | TGTGCCAGCAGTGCTGGACTAGCGGGGTCAGAGACCCAGTACTTC | CASSAGLAGSETQYF
TRBJ1-2 | NA | NA | TRBV12-3/TRBV12-4 | TGTGCCAGCAGTGGCGTCGGGGGGCACTATGGCTACACCTTC | CASSGVGGHYGYTF
TRBJ1-1 | NA | NA | TRBV12-3/TRBV12-4 | TGTGCCAGCAATAACCGGGGGGAGGCTTTCTTT | CASNNRGEAFF
TRBJ2-7 | few | NA | TRBV24-1 | TGTGCCACCAGTGATTCAGCAGGGGCGAGGGAGCAGTACTTC | CATSDSAGAREQYF
TRBJ2-5 | NA | TRBD2 | TRBV19 | TGTGCCAGTACCCCGACTAGCGGGAGCCAAGAGACCCAGTACTTC | CASTPTSGSQETQYF
TRBJ1-2 | many | TRBD1 | TRBV20-1 | TGCAGTGCTAGAGACGCAGGGGGCGCGAGCTATGGCTACACCTTC | CSARDAGGASYGYTF
TRBJ1-1 | NA | NA | TRBV12-3/TRBV12-4 | TGTGCCAGCAGCCTCTCTACAGGGCAGACTGAAGCTTTCTTT | CASSLSTGQTEAFF
TRBJ2-7 | many | NA | TRBV28 | TGTGCCAGCAGTTTATCCCTGGCAGGGGAGGGTCGGCAGTACTTC | CASSLSLAGEGRQYF
TRBJ2-5 | many | TRBD1 | TRBV24-1 | TGTGCCACCAGTGGTGACAGGGGAGAGACCCAGTACTTC | CATSGDRGETQYF
TRBJ1-5 | many | NA | TRBV19 | TGTGCCAGTAGTAACTTCGGGGGGGGAGGGCCCCAGCATTTT | CASSNFGGGGPQHF
TRBJ2-7 | many | NA | TRBV30 | TGTGCCTGGAGTGTCTTACAACCGACCTACGAGCAGTACTTC | CAWSVLQPTYEQYF
TRBJ2-7 | NA | NA | TRBV28 | TGTGCCAGCAGTGTACAGGGGAGGGAGCAGTACTTC | CASSVQGREQYF
TRBJ2-7 | NA | NA | TRBV28 | TGTGCCAGCAGTACCGGGTCTCGTTCGTACGAGCAGTACTTC | CASSTGSRSYEQYF
TRBJ2-2 | once | NA | TRBV11-1 | TGTGCCAGCAGCTTAGCGCGGATCAACACCGGGGAGCTGTTTTTT | CASSLARINTGELFF
TRBJ2-7 | many | NA | TRBV29-1 | TGCAGCGTTCGCGGGGTCGCCTACGAGCAGTACTTC | CSVRGVAYEQYF
TRBJ2-7 | NA | TRBD1 | TRBV19 | TGTGCCAGTAGTATCGGGACAGGGGTCGAAGGCTACGAGCAGTACTTC | CASSIGTGVEGYEQYF
TRBJ2-2 | NA | NA | TRBV6-1 | TGTGCCAGCGGGACTGCGAACACCGGGGAGCTGTTTTTT | CASGTANTGELFF
TRBJ1-1 | many | TRBD1 | TRBV6-2/TRBV6-3 | TGTGCCAGCACCGACAGGGGGCGCAGGGGCCCGGCTGAAGCTTTCTTT | CASTDRGRRGPAEAFF
TRBJ1-1 | many | TRBD1 | TRBV6-5 | TGTGCCAGCGGGACAGGGCTCGGTAGAACTGAAGCTTTCTTT | CASGTGLGRTEAFF
TRBJ1-1 | NA | NA | TRBV25-1 | TGTGCCAGCAGTGGAGGGGGACGGTACACTGAAGCTTTCTTT | CASSGGGRYTEAFF
TRBJ1-6 | many | NA | TRBV7-2 | TGTGCCAGCAGCTTAGGTCTGGGGACCGCAATCCACTTT | CASSLGLGTAIHF
TRBJ1-1 | NA | NA | TRBV6-1 | TGTGCCAGCAGCGCAGGTCCACGGATGAACACTGAAGCTTTCTTT | CASSAGPRMNTEAFF
TRBJ2-7 | few | NA | TRBV7-8 | TGTGCCAGCAGCCCAACGCGGGACAGACCTTACGAGCAGTACTTC | CASSPTRDRPYEQYF
TRBJ1-5 | many | NA | TRBV12-3/TRBV12-4 | TGTGCCAGCAGGAAGGGGAGCGGGGTCAATCAGCCCCAGCATTTT | CASRKGSGVNQPQHF
TRBJ2-7 | NA | NA | TRBV7-9 | TGTGCCAGCAGCCTACGGACAGTCGAGCAGTACTTC | CASSLRTVEQYF
TRBJ1-1 | many | TRBD1 | TRBV2 | TGTGCCAGCAGACGGACAGGGAGTTCGAACACTGAAGCTTTCTTT | CASRRTGSSNTEAFF
TRBJ2-7 | many | NA | TRBV27 | TGTGCCAGCAGTGCGTTGGGGGTTGGCGAGCAGTACTTC | CASSALGVGEQYF
TRBJ2-7 | NA | TRBD1 | TRBV7-8 | TGTGCCAGCAGGCCGACAGGGGAGAGAGAGCAGTACTTC | CASRPTGEREQYF
TRBJ1-1 | NA | NA | TRBV19 | TGTGCCAGTAGTATCGGGTCAGGCATAATCACTGAAGCTTTCTTT | CASSIGSGIITEAFF
TRBJ1-5 | many | TRBD1 | TRBV20-1 | TGCAGTGCTAGAGATGTACAGGGGGTTCAGCCCCAGCATTTT | CSARDVQGVQPQHF
TRBJ2-2 | once | NA | TRBV15 | TGTGCCACCAGCATCAGCAGGAACACCGGGGAGCTGTTTTTT | CATSISRNTGELFF
TRBJ1-2 | many | NA | TRBV7-2 | TGTGCCAGCAGCCCAGGACAAGCTCTTGGCTACACCTTC | CASSPGQALGYTF
TRBJ1-2 | many | NA | TRBV5-1 | TGCGCCAGCAGACAATCCCCCGGGGGCAACTATGGCTACACCTTC | CASRQSPGGNYGYTF
TRBJ2-5 | many | TRBD2 | TRBV20-1 | TGCAGTGCTAGAGCTTTGGCTAGCGGGAGGGCCGGGGAGACCCAGTACTTC | CSARALASGRAGETQYF
TRBJ2-4 | NA | NA | TRBV11-2 | TGTGCCAGCAGCTTGGGGGCTGCCAAAAACATTCAGTACTTC | CASSLGAAKNIQYF
TRBJ1-6 | many | NA | TRBV20-1 | TGCAGTGCTAGGGGGACCGGGACATGGAATTCACCCCTCCACTTT | CSARGTGTWNSPLHF
TRBJ1-1 | many | TRBD1 | TRBV11-2 | TGTGCCAGCAGCTTTGACAGGGGAAGCACTGAAGCTTTCTTT | CASSFDRGSTEAFF
TRBJ2-4 | many | NA | TRBV7-2 | TGTGCCAGCAGCTCCTATAGGGAAAACATTCAGTACTTC | CASSSYRENIQYF
TRBJ1-2 | many | NA | TRBV12-3/TRBV12-4 | TGTGCCAGCAGCCCCCAAGGGATTCTATCCTATGGCTACACCTTC | CASSPQGILSYGYTF
TRBJ2-7 | NA | NA | TRBV12-3/TRBV12-4 | TGTGCCAGCAGTTTGGGCAGGGTGGTCGTTGAGCAGTACTTC | CASSLGRVVVEQYF
TRBJ1-5 | NA | TRBD1 | TRBV6-2/TRBV6-3 | TGTGCCAGCAGACCGGGGACAGGGAAAATAAATGGCAATCAGCCCCAGCATTTT | CASRPGTGKINGNQPQHF
TRBJ1-2 | NA | NA | TRBV5-6 | TGTGCCAGCAGCTTAGTCGAGGTTGGCAGGAGGGGGAACTATGGCTACACCTTC | CASSLVEVGRRGNYGYTF
TRBJ1-1 | NA | NA | TRBV30 | TGTGCCTGGAGTGTCGACGGGTACACTGAAGCTTTCTTT | CAWSVDGYTEAFF
TRBJ1-1 | many | TRBD1 | TRBV11-2 | TGTGCCAGCAGCCCTAGGGACAGAGGCTTGCGAGCTTTCTTT | CASSPRDRGLRAFF
TRBJ2-7 | many | NA | TRBV28 | TGTGCCAGCAACCCCGACAGCCACGAGCAGTACTTC | CASNPDSHEQYF
TRBJ1-2 | once | TRBD1 | TRBV6-2/TRBV6-3 | TGTGCCAGCAGTCCAGCGGACAGGATTGGGAGTGGCTACACCTTC | CASSPADRIGSGYTF
TRBJ1-5 | many | NA | TRBV7-8 | TGTGCCAGCAGTCATAGCGCGGGTCTAGGCGGCAATCAGCCCCAGCATTTT | CASSHSAGLGGNQPQHF